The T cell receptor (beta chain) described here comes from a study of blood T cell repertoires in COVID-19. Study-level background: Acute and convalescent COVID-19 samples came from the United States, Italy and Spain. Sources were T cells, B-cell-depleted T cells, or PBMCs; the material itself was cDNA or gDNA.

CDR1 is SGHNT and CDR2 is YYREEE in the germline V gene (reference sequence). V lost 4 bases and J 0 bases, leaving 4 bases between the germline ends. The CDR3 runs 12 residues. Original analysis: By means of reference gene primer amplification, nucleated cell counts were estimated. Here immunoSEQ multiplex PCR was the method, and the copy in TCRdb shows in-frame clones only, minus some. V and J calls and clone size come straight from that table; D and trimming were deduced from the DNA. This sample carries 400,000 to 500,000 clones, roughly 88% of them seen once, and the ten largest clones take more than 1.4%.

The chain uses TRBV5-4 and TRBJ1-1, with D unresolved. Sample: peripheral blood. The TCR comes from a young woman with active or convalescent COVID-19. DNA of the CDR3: TGTGCCAGCAGCCTTATGAACACTGAAGCTTTCTTT. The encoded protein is CASSLMNTEAFF.